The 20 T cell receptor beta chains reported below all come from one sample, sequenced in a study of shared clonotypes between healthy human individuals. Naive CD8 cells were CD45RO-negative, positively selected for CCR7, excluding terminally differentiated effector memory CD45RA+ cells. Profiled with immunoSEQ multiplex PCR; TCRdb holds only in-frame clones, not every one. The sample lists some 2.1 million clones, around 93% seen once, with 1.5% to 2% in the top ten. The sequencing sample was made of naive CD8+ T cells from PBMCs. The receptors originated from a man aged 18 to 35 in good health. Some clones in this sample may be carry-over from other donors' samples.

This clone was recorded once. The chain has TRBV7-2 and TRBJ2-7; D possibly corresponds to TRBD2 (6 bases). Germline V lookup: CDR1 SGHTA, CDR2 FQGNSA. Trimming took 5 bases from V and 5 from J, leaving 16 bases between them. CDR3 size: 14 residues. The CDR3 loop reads CASSPLKWGDEQYF. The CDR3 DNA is TGTGCCAGCAGCCCACTAAAGTGGGGGGACGAGCAGTACTTC.

The CDR3 loop reads CASNPRGSYNEQFF. CDR3 bases: TGTGCCAGCAATCCCCGGGGCTCCTACAATGAGCAGTTCTTC. The gene calls are TRBV11-1 and TRBJ2-1; TRBD2 might be the D (5 bases). Trimming pared 7 bases from V and 0 bases from J, leaving 10 bases between. This CDR3 is built from 14 residues. From germline, CDR1 is SGHAT and CDR2 FQDESV (reference sequence).

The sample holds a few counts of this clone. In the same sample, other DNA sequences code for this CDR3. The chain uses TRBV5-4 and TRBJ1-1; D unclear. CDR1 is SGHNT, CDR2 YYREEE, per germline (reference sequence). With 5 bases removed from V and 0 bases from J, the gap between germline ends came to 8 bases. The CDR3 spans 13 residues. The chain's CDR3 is CASSLGLNTEAFF. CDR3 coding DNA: TGTGCCAGCAGTTTAGGACTGAACACTGAAGCTTTCTTT.

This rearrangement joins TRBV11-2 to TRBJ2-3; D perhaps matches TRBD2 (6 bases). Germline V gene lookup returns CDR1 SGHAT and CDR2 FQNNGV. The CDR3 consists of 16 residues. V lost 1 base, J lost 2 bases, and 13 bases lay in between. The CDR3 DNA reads TGTGCCAGCAGCTTAGGTCTAGCGCTCACCACAGATACGCAGTATTTT. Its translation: CASSLGLALTTDTQYF.

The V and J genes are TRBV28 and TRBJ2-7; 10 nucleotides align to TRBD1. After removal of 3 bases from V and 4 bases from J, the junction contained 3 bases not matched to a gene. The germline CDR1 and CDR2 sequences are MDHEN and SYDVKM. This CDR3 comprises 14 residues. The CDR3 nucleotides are TGTGCCAGCAGTTTGGGACAGGGGTGGTACGAGCAGTACTTC. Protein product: CASSLGQGWYEQYF.

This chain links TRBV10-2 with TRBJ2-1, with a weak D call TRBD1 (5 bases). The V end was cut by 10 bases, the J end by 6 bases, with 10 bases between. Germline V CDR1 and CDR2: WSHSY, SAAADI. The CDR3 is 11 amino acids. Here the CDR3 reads CATRAVNEQFF. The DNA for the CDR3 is TGCGCCACCAGGGCCGTCAATGAGCAGTTCTTC.

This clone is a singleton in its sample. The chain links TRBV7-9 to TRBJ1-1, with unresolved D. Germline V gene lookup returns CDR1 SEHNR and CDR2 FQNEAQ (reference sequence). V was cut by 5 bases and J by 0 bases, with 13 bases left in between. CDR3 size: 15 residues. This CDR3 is CASSPQTGLNTEAFF. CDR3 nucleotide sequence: TGTGCCAGCAGCCCCCAGACCGGATTGAACACTGAAGCTTTCTTT.

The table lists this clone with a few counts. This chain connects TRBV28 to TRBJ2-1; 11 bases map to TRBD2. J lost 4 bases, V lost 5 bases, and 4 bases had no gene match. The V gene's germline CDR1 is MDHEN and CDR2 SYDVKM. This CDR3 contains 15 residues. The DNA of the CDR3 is TGTGCCAGCAGTCCACCTAGCGGGAGGTACAATGAGCAGTTCTTC. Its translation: CASSPPSGRYNEQFF.

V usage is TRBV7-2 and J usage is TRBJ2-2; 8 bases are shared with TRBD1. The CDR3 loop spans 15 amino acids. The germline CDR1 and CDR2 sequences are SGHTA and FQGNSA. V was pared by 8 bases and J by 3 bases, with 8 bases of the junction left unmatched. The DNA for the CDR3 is TGTGCCAGCCAGACAGGGGTTTTCGACACCGGGGAGCTGTTTTTT. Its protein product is CASQTGVFDTGELFF.

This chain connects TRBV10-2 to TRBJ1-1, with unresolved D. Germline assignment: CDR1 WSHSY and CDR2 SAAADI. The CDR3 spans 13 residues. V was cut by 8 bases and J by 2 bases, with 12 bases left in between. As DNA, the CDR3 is TGCGCCAGCGGAGGGATTGGAAACACTGAAGCTTTCTTT. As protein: CASGGIGNTEAFF.

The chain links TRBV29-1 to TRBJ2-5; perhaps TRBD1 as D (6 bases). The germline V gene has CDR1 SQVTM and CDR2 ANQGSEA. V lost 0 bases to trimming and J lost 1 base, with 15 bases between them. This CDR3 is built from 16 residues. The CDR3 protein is CSVEEVGGVSQETQYF. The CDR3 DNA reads TGCAGCGTTGAAGAGGTAGGGGGAGTTTCCCAAGAGACCCAGTACTTC.

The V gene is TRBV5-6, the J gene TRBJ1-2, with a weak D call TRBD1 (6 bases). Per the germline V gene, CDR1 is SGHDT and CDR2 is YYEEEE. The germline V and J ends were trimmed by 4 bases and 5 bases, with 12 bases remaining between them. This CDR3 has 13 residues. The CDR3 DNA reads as TGTGCCAGCAGCGAACAGGGTGGATATGGCTACACCTTC. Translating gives CASSEQGGYGYTF. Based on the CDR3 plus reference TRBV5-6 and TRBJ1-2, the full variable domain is DAGVTQSPTHLIKTRGQQVTLRCSPKSGHDTVSWYQQALGQGPQFIFQYYEEEERQRGNFPDRFSGHQFPNYSSELNVNALLLGDSALYLCASSEQGGYGYTFGSGTRLTVV.

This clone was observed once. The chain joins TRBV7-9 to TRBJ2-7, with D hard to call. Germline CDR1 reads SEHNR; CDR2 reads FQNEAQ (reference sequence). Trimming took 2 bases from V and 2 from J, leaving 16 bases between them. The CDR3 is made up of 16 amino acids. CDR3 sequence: CASSLLMLDRTYEQYF. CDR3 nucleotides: TGTGCCAGCAGCTTATTAATGTTGGACCGGACCTACGAGCAGTACTTC.

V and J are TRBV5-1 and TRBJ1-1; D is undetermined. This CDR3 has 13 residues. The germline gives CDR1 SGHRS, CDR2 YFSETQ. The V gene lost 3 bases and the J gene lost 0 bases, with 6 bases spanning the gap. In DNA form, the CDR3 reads TGCGCCAGCAGCTCTAATATGAACACTGAAGCTTTCTTT. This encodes CASSSNMNTEAFF.

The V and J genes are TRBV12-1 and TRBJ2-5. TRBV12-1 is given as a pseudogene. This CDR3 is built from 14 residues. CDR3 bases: TGTGCCAGCAGCCTGGACGGCCCGAGGGAGACCCAGTACTTC. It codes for CASSLDGPRETQYF.

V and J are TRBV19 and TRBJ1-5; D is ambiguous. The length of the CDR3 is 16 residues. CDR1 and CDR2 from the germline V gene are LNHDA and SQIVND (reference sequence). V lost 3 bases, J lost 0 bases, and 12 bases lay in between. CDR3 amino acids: CASSMDPGYSNQPQHF. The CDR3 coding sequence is TGTGCCAGTAGTATGGACCCTGGCTATAGCAATCAGCCCCAGCATTTT. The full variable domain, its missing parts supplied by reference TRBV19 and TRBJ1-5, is DGGITQSPKYLFRKEGQNVTLSCEQNLNHDAMYWYRQDPGQGLRLIYYSQIVNDFQKGDIAEGYSVSREKKESFPLTVTSAQKNPTAFYLCASSMDPGYSNQPQHFGDGTRLSIL.

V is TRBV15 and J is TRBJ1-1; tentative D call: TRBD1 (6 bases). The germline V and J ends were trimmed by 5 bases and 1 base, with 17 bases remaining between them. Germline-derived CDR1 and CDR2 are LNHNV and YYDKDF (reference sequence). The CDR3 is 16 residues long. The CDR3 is CATSENRFRGNTEAFF. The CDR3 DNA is TGTGCCACCAGCGAAAACCGCTTCAGGGGGAACACTGAAGCTTTCTTT.

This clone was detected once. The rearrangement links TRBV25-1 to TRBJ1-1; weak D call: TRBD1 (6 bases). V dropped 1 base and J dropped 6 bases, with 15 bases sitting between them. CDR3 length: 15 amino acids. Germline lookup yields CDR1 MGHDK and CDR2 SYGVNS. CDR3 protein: CASSEWQGLLSEAFF. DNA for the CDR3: TGTGCCAGCAGTGAATGGCAGGGGCTCCTCTCTGAAGCTTTCTTT.

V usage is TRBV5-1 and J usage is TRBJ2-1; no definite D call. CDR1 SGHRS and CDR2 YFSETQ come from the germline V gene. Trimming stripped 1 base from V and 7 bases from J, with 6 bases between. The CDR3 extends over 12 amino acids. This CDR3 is CASSLFQNEQFF. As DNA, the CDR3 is TGCGCCAGCAGCTTGTTTCAGAATGAGCAGTTCTTC.

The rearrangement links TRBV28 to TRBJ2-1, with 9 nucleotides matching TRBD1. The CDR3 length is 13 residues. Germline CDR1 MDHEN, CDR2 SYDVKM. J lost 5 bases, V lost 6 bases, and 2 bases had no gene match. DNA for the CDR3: TGTGCCAGCAGGGGGACAGGGCACAATGAGCAGTTCTTC. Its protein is CASRGTGHNEQFF.